The 23 T cell receptor beta chains reported below all come from one sample, sequenced in a study of glioma-infiltrating T cells. The iRepertoire nested amplicon-rescue multiplex PCR amplified TCR alpha and beta CDR3s from RNA. TCRdb re-called the multiplex PCR reads with MiXCR, one entry per CDR3 protein. The table lists around 390,000 distinct CDR3 sequences, less than 50% of them singletons. The specimen sequenced was glioma tissue, nonneoplastic brain tissue, or PBMCs (not recorded which). The origin of the receptors is a human donor with low-grade glioma or glioblastoma, undergoing nonglioma brain surgery, or in good health (not recorded which).

This clonotype has a handful of counts. The chain is built from TRBV28 and TRBJ1-2; perhaps TRBD1 as D (5 bases). CDR1 is MDHEN, CDR2 SYDVKM, per germline. This CDR3 contains 14 residues. V shed 6 bases and J shed 5 bases, with 16 bases lying between them. CDR3 protein: CASRPLGTSYGYTF. The CDR3 DNA is TGTGCCAGCAGACCTCTCGGGACTTCTTATGGCTACACCTTC.

The rearrangement links TRBV15 to TRBJ1-4; D remains ambiguous. This CDR3 has 15 residues. The V end was cut by 8 bases, the J end by 7 bases, with 20 bases between. Germline V CDR1 and CDR2: LNHNV, YYDKDF (reference sequence). The CDR3 DNA sequence: TGTGCCACCGCCTCCCGAGTTCTCGAGGGTGAAAAACTGTTTTTT. Translated, it gives CATASRVLEGEKLFF. Full variable domain (remainder filled in from reference TRBV15 and TRBJ1-4): DAMVIQNPRYQVTQFGKPVTLSCSQTLNHNVMYWYQQKSSQAPKLLFHYYDKDFNNEADTPDNFQSRRPNTSFCFLDIRSPGLGDTAMYLCATASRVLEGEKLFFGSGTQLSVL.

This chain uses TRBV13 with TRBJ2-7; 9 bases map to TRBD2. Unmatched junction bases numbered 6, after V lost 5 bases and J lost 1 base. Germline lookup yields CDR1 PRHDT and CDR2 FYEKMQ (reference sequence). The CDR3 is made up of 15 amino acids. CDR3: CASSGQTSGSYEQYF. The DNA of the CDR3 is TGTGCCAGCAGCGGGCAGACTAGCGGTTCCTACGAGCAGTACTTC.

This clonotype was counted many times. The gene calls are TRBV27 and TRBJ2-3; D is undetermined. With 1 base removed from V and 0 bases from J, the gap between germline ends came to 5 bases. The CDR3 contains 14 residues. Germline V lookup: CDR1 MNHEY, CDR2 SMNVEV (reference sequence). CDR3 nucleotides: TGTGCCAGCAGTTTATTGGCTAGCACAGATACGCAGTATTTT. Amino acid sequence: CASSLLASTDTQYF.

Details on this clonotype: No conserved phenylalanine or tryptophan is present at the end of the CDR3, so a read error is the likely explanation. This chain uses TRBV18 with TRBJ1-2, with 7 bases matching TRBD1. Germline loops: CDR1 KGHSH, CDR2 LQKENI. V shed 5 bases and J 6 bases; nucleotides not matched to a gene: 12. The CDR3 totals 15 residues. The chain's CDR3 is CASSFATGAGDGYTS. The DNA for the CDR3 is TGTGCCAGCTCATTCGCTACAGGGGCTGGGGATGGCTACACCTCC.

Of note for this clonotype: This may be a read error, as it is one base from a much larger clone. The CDR3 bases are TGTGCCAGCAGTTTAATGGGGCCTTCGTCAGGTACGCAGTATTTT. As protein: CASSLMGPSSGTQYF. The rearrangement links TRBV28 to TRBJ2-3, with D possibly matching TRBD1 (5 bases). Trimming shortened V by 2 bases and J by 8 bases, and 17 bases separated the two germline ends. This CDR3 has 15 residues. Germline V CDR1 and CDR2: MDHEN, SYDVKM.

This clonotype was recorded at least ten times. The V gene is TRBV7-2, the J gene TRBJ2-7; maybe TRBD1 (5 bases). The CDR3 extends over 14 amino acids. The germline V gene encodes CDR1 SGHTA and CDR2 FQGNSA. Trimming took 1 base from V and 4 from J, leaving 11 bases between them. The CDR3 bases are TGTGCCAGCAGCTTAGGGTGGCAGGGTTACGAGCAGTACTTC. Translating it yields CASSLGWQGYEQYF.

The V and J genes are TRBV20-1 and TRBJ2-1, with 9 bases that match TRBD2. The CDR3 length is 15 residues. The ends lost 0 bases at V and 6 bases at J; junction bases unmatched: 6. Germline V gives CDR1 DFQATT, CDR2 SNEGSKA (reference sequence). The CDR3 coding sequence is TGCAGTGCTAGAGAAGGCGGGAGGGTAGGCAATGAGCAGTTCTTC. This gives the protein CSAREGGRVGNEQFF.

This clonotype was picked up a small number of times. This chain uses TRBV6-2 or TRBV6-3 with TRBJ2-1; 7 positions agree with TRBD2. Germline lookup yields CDR1 MNHEY and CDR2 SVGEGT. V lost 6 bases and J lost 7; bases outside the gene matches: 9. The CDR3 is made up of 14 amino acids. CDR3 sequence: CASRLLAEGNEQFF. The CDR3 region has the DNA TGTGCCAGCAGACTTCTAGCGGAGGGGAATGAGCAGTTCTTC.

This clonotype was picked up many times. The CDR3 coding sequence is TGTGCCAGCAGTTACCAGCGGGCGAGCTCCTACAATGAGCAGTTCTTC. Translated: CASSYQRASSYNEQFF. The rearrangement links TRBV6-2 or TRBV6-3 to TRBJ2-1, with a possible D match to TRBD2 (6 bases). Trimming took 2 bases from V and 0 from J, leaving 11 bases between them. Germline V gives CDR1 MNHEY, CDR2 SVGEGT. The CDR3 is made up of 16 amino acids.

This clonotype was picked up a small number of times. A read error may explain this, as a much larger clone is one base away. The V gene is TRBV27, the J gene TRBJ1-1, with TRBD1 identical over 7 bases. Germline assignment: CDR1 MNHEY and CDR2 SMNVEV (reference sequence). There are 12 residues in the CDR3. The CDR3 bases are TGTGCCAGCAGACCCAACAGGGGTGAAGCTTCCTTT. This codes for CASRPNRGEASF.

The V call is TRBV12-3 or TRBV12-4, the J call TRBJ1-1; D is ambiguous. This CDR3 contains 14 residues. V dropped 1 base and J dropped 2 bases, with 8 bases sitting between them. The CDR3 DNA reads TGTGCCAGCAGTTTAGTGGCAGTCAACACTGAAGCTTTCTTT. Translation gives CASSLVAVNTEAFF.

This clonotype was picked up a small number of times. The rearrangement uses TRBV20-1 and TRBJ2-3; 8 nucleotides align to TRBD1. With the DNA end fitting TRBJ1-5 better, the J assignment may be wrong. CDR3 length: 13 amino acids. Germline V lookup: CDR1 DFQATT, CDR2 SNEGSKA (reference sequence). The CDR3 coding sequence is TGCAGTGCTGGACAGGGACGGGCAGATACGCAGCATTTT. Its protein product is CSAGQGRADTQHF.

This clonotype has at least ten counts. The V and J genes are TRBV7-2 and TRBJ2-3; D is undetermined. The CDR3 loop spans 12 amino acids. In germline, CDR1 is SGHTA, CDR2 FQGNSA. The V and J ends lost 5 bases and 4 bases respectively, with 7 bases between them. The CDR3 nucleotides read TGTGCCAGCAGCCCTTTCGCAGATACGCAGTATTTT. Translating it yields CASSPFADTQYF. Full variable domain (remainder filled in from reference TRBV7-2 and TRBJ2-3): GAGVSQSPSNKVTEKGKDVELRCDPISGHTALYWYRQSLGQGLEFLIYFQGNSAPDKSGLPSDRFSAERTGGSVSTLTIQRTQQEDSAVYLCASSPFADTQYFGPGTRLTVL.

The chain employs TRBV27 and TRBJ2-7, with 8 bases fitting TRBD2. Germline V gene lookup returns CDR1 MNHEY and CDR2 SMNVEV (reference sequence). This CDR3 comprises 17 residues. The J segment lost 0 bases and the V segment lost 5 bases, leaving 12 bases of the junction unmatched. The CDR3 sequence is CASSPNYLAGVSYEQYF. The DNA for the CDR3 is TGTGCCAGCAGTCCCAATTATCTAGCGGGTGTCTCCTACGAGCAGTACTTC.

Many counts were recorded for this clonotype. The J gene is TRBJ1-1, the V gene TRBV28; TRBD1 aligns across 9 bases. The CDR3 sequence is 13 residues long. With 6 bases clipped from V and 5 bases from J, the junction kept 4 bases outside the gene matches. Germline V CDR1 and CDR2: MDHEN, SYDVKM. The DNA of the CDR3 is TGTGCCAGCAGCTTACAGGGGGCGACTGAAGCTTTCTTT. This gives the protein CASSLQGATEAFF.

There are a few counts of this clonotype. This may be a read error, as it is one base from a much larger clone. This CDR3 reads CASSMGETQYF. In nucleotides, the CDR3 is TGTGCCAGTAGTATGGGAGAGACCCAGTACTTC. V and J are TRBV19 and TRBJ2-5; D is unresolved. Germline V gene data show CDR1 as LNHDA and CDR2 as SQIVND (reference sequence). V was clipped by 3 bases and J by 4 bases, with 3 bases between them. This CDR3 comprises 11 residues.

V and J are TRBV12-3 or TRBV12-4 and TRBJ2-7; 10 nucleotides agree with TRBD1. V shed 6 bases, J shed 5 bases, and the junction held 13 bases outside the gene matches. CDR3 length equals 16 residues. CDR3 sequence reads: CASSRRDRGPSHEQYF. DNA of the CDR3: TGTGCCAGCAGCCGCAGGGACAGGGGACCATCCCACGAGCAGTACTTC.

This clonotype was recorded at least ten times. The chain uses TRBV15 and TRBJ1-5; tentatively, D is TRBD1 (6 bases). The V gene's germline CDR1 is LNHNV and CDR2 YYDKDF (reference sequence). This CDR3 comprises 18 residues. Between the trimmed V and J ends, which lost 0 bases and 3 bases, there was a span of 18 bases. CDR3 sequence: CATSRDGGTGRNNQPQHF. The CDR3 bases are TGTGCCACCAGCAGAGACGGGGGAACAGGGCGAAACAATCAGCCCCAGCATTTT.

In this sample, this clonotype turned up a few times. This rearrangement joins TRBV20-1 to TRBJ1-5; D possibly corresponds to TRBD1 (6 bases). V dropped 1 base and J dropped 4 bases, with 14 bases sitting between them. CDR3 length: 15 residues. Germline loops: CDR1 DFQATT, CDR2 SNEGSKA (reference sequence). The CDR3 DNA sequence: TGCAGTGCTAGAGGGATGGAGGGGGGAAATCAGCCCCAGCATTTT. Its translation: CSARGMEGGNQPQHF.

Comments on this clonotype: This may come from a read error, since a much larger clone is one base off. The chain joins TRBV28 to TRBJ1-5, with D tentatively TRBD1 (6 bases). There are 14 residues in the CDR3. Germline V lookup: CDR1 MDHEN, CDR2 SYDVKM. The CDR3: CASSITQGFQPKHF. The CDR3 DNA follows: TGTGCCAGCAGTATCACACAGGGTTTTCAGCCCAAGCATTTT.

CDR3 DNA sequence: TGTGCCAGCTCGGGAACAGCCGGTGATACGCAGTATTTT. Amino acid sequence: CASSGTAGDTQYF. The rearrangement uses TRBV18 and TRBJ2-3; no clear D gene. Trimming took 6 bases from V and 6 from J, leaving 13 bases between them. The length of the CDR3 is 13 residues. CDR1 and CDR2 (germline): KGHSH, LQKENI.

The gene calls are TRBV19 and TRBJ2-7; 7 bases line up with TRBD2. The CDR3 extends over 14 amino acids. The germline CDR1 and CDR2 sequences are LNHDA and SQIVND (reference sequence). The ends lost 5 bases at V and 2 bases at J; junction bases unmatched: 6. The CDR3 here is CASSSFSGPYEQYF. CDR3 coding DNA: TGTGCCAGTAGTTCCTTTAGCGGGCCCTACGAGCAGTACTTC.